These 26 T cell receptor beta chains originate from one sample sequenced in a study of response to subunit inactivated influenza vaccine. TCRdb ran MiXCR on the RT-PCR reads and lists one entry per CDR3 protein. Here the sample spans about 500,000 distinct CDR3 sequences, 15% to 20% being singletons. Material: CD4+ T cells sorted from PBMCs, obtained roughly 24 months after vaccination. These receptors all stem from a man between 50 and 75 years old who received an inactivated influenza vaccine.

The table lists this clonotype with a few counts. CDR3: CASSPPVPHSTDTQYF. The CDR3 DNA sequence: TGTGCCAGCTCACCACCGGTTCCCCACAGCACAGATACGCAGTATTTT. The chain is built from TRBV18 and TRBJ2-3; unclear D gene. The CDR3 is made up of 16 amino acids. Germline V CDR1 and CDR2: KGHSH, LQKENI. V lost 0 bases to trimming and J lost 0 bases, with 10 bases between them.

The chain combines TRBV4-2 with TRBJ2-4; D gene ambiguous. The ends were cut back, 0 bases at V and 0 bases at J, with 9 bases in the middle. The CDR3 extends over 16 amino acids. CDR1 is LGHNA, CDR2 YNFKEQ, per germline. In DNA form, the CDR3 reads TGTGCCAGCAGCCAAGAGACTGGGATAGCCAAAAACATTCAGTACTTC. Translating it yields CASSQETGIAKNIQYF.

The rearrangement links TRBV6-5 to TRBJ2-1; a possible D gene is TRBD1 (7 bases). The CDR3 length is 11 residues. V was cut by 2 bases and J by 16 bases, with 12 bases left in between. Germline CDR1 reads MNHEY; CDR2 reads SVGAGI. CDR3 nucleotides: TGTGCCAGCAGTTACGGGGGGACAGTATTCTTC. The encoded protein is CASSYGGTVFF.

This clonotype was counted many times. At one boundary the junction diverges from the germline segment, which might be a read error. The chain carries TRBV12-3 or TRBV12-4 and TRBJ2-1; 9 positions match TRBD2. The CDR3 covers 13 residues. The CDR3 nucleotides read TGTGCCAGCAATTTAGCGGGGGACAATGAGCAGTTCTTC. It encodes CASNLAGDNEQFF.

There are a few counts of this clonotype. This rearrangement joins TRBV5-5 to TRBJ1-1; maybe TRBD1 (6 bases). The V gene lost 2 bases and the J gene lost 1 base, with 9 bases spanning the gap. Germline CDR1 is SGHKS and CDR2 is YYEKEE (reference sequence). The CDR3 spans 14 residues. The CDR3 loop reads CASSLRTENTEAFF. The CDR3, as DNA: TGTGCCAGCAGCTTACGGACAGAGAACACTGAAGCTTTCTTT.

The chain carries TRBV24-1 and TRBJ2-2, with D unresolved. The CDR3 extends over 16 amino acids. Germline values: CDR1 KGHDR, CDR2 SFDVKD. Trimming left V 5 bases short and J 2 bases short, with 14 bases between. The CDR3 reads CATSGVLFENTGELFF. CDR3 DNA: TGTGCCACCAGTGGGGTCCTGTTTGAAAACACCGGGGAGCTGTTTTTT.

CDR3 DNA sequence: TGTGCCAGCAGTTTTCGGGGGACAGGGTACTCACGCCCTAACAATGAGCAGTTCTTC. Protein: CASSFRGTGYSRPNNEQFF. The chain has TRBV12-3 or TRBV12-4 and TRBJ2-1; 9 bases fit TRBD1. Trimming cost V 3 bases and J 5 bases; bases outside gene matches: 17. The CDR3 loop spans 19 amino acids.

This rearrangement joins TRBV4-2 to TRBJ2-7; possibly TRBD2 for D (5 bases). Germline V CDR1 and CDR2: LGHNA, YNFKEQ. With 0 bases removed from V and 6 bases from J, the gap between germline ends came to 15 bases. The CDR3 is 15 amino acids. CDR3 residues: CASSQDPGNRGEQYF. The CDR3 region has the DNA TGTGCCAGCAGCCAAGACCCCGGGAACCGCGGCGAGCAGTACTTC.

This clonotype has more than one count but fewer than ten. The J gene is TRBJ1-6, the V gene TRBV12-3 or TRBV12-4; 8 nucleotides agree with TRBD1. The CDR3 runs to 14 residues. The junction had 5 bases not matched to a gene; V was cut back by 6 bases and J by 7 bases. CDR3 bases: TGTGCCAGCAGGGCCGGGACAGGAAATTCACCCCTCCACTTT. The encoded protein is CASRAGTGNSPLHF.

This clonotype has more than one count but fewer than ten. This sequence joins TRBV20-1 and TRBJ2-1, with TRBD2 as a possible D gene (5 bases). The germline gives CDR1 DFQATT, CDR2 SNEGSKA (reference sequence). Between the trimmed V and J ends, which lost 1 base and 9 bases, there was a span of 16 bases. The CDR3 has 14 residues. Written as DNA, the CDR3 is TGCAGTGCTAGAGTGGCGGGCCTTGGGCGTGAGCAGTTCTTC. This translates into CSARVAGLGREQFF.

The chain employs TRBV7-9 and TRBJ1-3; D ambiguous. CDR1 and CDR2 (germline): SEHNR, FQNEAQ (reference sequence). V lost 4 bases and J lost 4, with 11 bases in between. CDR3 length: 14 residues. The CDR3 loop reads CASSSTSGGNTIYF. Written as DNA, the CDR3 is TGTGCCAGCAGCTCTACTTCGGGCGGAAACACCATATATTTT. The whole variable domain, filled in from reference TRBV7-9 and TRBJ1-3, reads DTGVSQNPRHKITKRGQNVTFRCDPISEHNRLYWYRQTLGQGPEFLTYFQNEAQLEKSRLLSDRFSAERPKGSFSTLEIQRTEQGDSAMYLCASSSTSGGNTIYFGEGSWLTVV.

The chain joins TRBV3-1 to TRBJ2-5; 8 bases align to TRBD2. Germline lookup yields CDR1 LGHDT and CDR2 YNNKEL (reference sequence). V gave up 4 bases and J gave up 5 bases; unmatched junction bases: 12. The CDR3 sequence is 16 residues long. The CDR3 DNA reads as TGTGCCAGCAGCCTTCCCCCCGGGGGGGCGCGGGAGACCCAGTACTTC. It encodes CASSLPPGGARETQYF.

This chain connects TRBV29-1 to TRBJ2-7; TRBD1 agrees at 11 bases. Germline trimming cut 3 bases from V and 5 bases from J; bases unmatched to any gene: 15. CDR1 SQVTM and CDR2 ANQGSEA come from the germline V gene. CDR3 size: 17 residues. The CDR3 DNA follows: TGCAGCGTTGATTGGACAGGGGGCACGGTCGGTCTGGACGAGCAGTACTTC. Encoded protein: CSVDWTGGTVGLDEQYF.

This clonotype turned up a few times. This chain links TRBV20-1 with TRBJ2-5; TRBD2 matches at 8 bases. Germline trimming cut 2 bases from V and 5 bases from J; bases unmatched to any gene: 10. The CDR3 covers 15 residues. The germline gives CDR1 DFQATT, CDR2 SNEGSKA (reference sequence). CDR3 loop: CSARRVREVYETQYF. The CDR3 nucleotides read TGCAGTGCTAGAAGGGTGCGGGAGGTTTACGAGACCCAGTACTTC.

This clonotype was recorded a few times. The genes are TRBV7-7 and TRBJ2-7, with a weak D call TRBD1 (6 bases). The CDR3 contains 14 residues. The germline V gene has CDR1 SSHAT and CDR2 FNYEAQ (reference sequence). Trimming took 6 bases from V and 5 from J, leaving 17 bases between them. CDR3 residues: CASSPNSRDNEQYF. The CDR3 DNA reads TGTGCCAGCAGTCCCAACTCCCGGGACAACGAGCAGTACTTC.

This clonotype showed up just a few times. The V gene is TRBV5-1, the J gene TRBJ2-6; D not certain. CDR3 length: 14 residues. The germline gives CDR1 SGHRS, CDR2 YFSETQ. Between the trimmed V and J ends, which lost 1 base and 3 bases, there was a span of 5 bases. Here the CDR3 reads CASSLRFGANVLTF. The CDR3 bases are TGCGCCAGCAGCTTGAGGTTTGGGGCCAACGTCCTGACTTTC.

The genes are TRBV7-2 and TRBJ2-3; D perhaps matches TRBD2 (7 bases). CDR1 and CDR2 from the germline V gene are SGHTA and FQGNSA. Trimming took off 2 bases at V and 1 base at J, with 13 bases between the two ends. The CDR3 contains 16 residues. CDR3 sequence (DNA): TGTGCCAGCAGCTTATGGGGGCGGGGGCGCACAGATACGCAGTATTTT. This gives the protein CASSLWGRGRTDTQYF.

This clonotype was detected a few times. The V and J genes are TRBV9 and TRBJ2-3; 9 bases map to TRBD2. CDR1 and CDR2 (germline): SGDLS, YYNGEE. This CDR3 has 16 amino acids. The J segment lost 6 bases and the V segment lost 0 bases, leaving 8 bases of the junction unmatched. The CDR3 DNA is TGTGCCAGCAGCGTAGGGGCTAGCGGGACGATCGATACGCAGTATTTT. Translated: CASSVGASGTIDTQYF.

This clonotype was picked up a small number of times. V gene TRBV20-1 combines with J gene TRBJ1-1; 10 bases line up with TRBD1. The germline V gene encodes CDR1 DFQATT and CDR2 SNEGSKA (reference sequence). V shed 0 bases, J shed 5 bases, and the junction held 6 bases outside the gene matches. This CDR3 has 15 residues. The CDR3 coding sequence is TGCAGTGCTAGAGATTTCCGGACAGGGGGGACTGAAGCTTTCTTT. Amino acids: CSARDFRTGGTEAFF.

In this sample, this clonotype turned up a few times. V and J are TRBV6-1 and TRBJ1-4; weak D call: TRBD1 (5 bases). CDR1 is MNHNS and CDR2 is SASEGT in the germline V gene. The CDR3 runs to 14 residues. V was pared by 6 bases and J by 0 bases, with 8 bases between. CDR3 amino acids: CASRKTATNEKLFF. DNA for the CDR3: TGTGCCAGCAGAAAGACAGCAACTAATGAAAAACTGTTTTTT.

This clonotype occurred a few times. The rearrangement links TRBV27 to TRBJ2-2; the match to TRBD2 covers 9 bases. V lost 8 bases to trimming and J lost 2 bases; unmatched junction nucleotides: 9. This CDR3 contains 16 residues. From germline, CDR1 is MNHEY and CDR2 SMNVEV (reference sequence). DNA for the CDR3: TGTGCCAGCCGATATGCCGGGACTAGCAACACCGGGGAGCTGTTTTTT. Translated: CASRYAGTSNTGELFF.

The sample holds many counts of this clonotype. The CDR3: CSVASGTGGFGYTF. CDR3 DNA: TGCAGCGTCGCTTCCGGGACAGGGGGCTTTGGCTACACCTTC. The J gene is TRBJ1-2, the V gene TRBV29-1, with TRBD1 matching over 12 bases. With V trimmed by 6 bases and J by 7 bases, 9 bases remained unmatched. CDR3 length: 14 amino acids. The germline CDR1 and CDR2 sequences are SQVTM and ANQGSEA.

This chain links TRBV6-1 with TRBJ2-1, with 8 bases aligning to TRBD2. The CDR3 sequence is 19 residues long. Trimming cost V 3 bases and J 2 bases; bases outside gene matches: 15. Germline V CDR1 and CDR2: MNHNS, SASEGT. CDR3 amino acids: CASSEVGLSSGRTYNEQFF. Here the CDR3 DNA reads TGTGCCAGCAGTGAGGTCGGTTTATCGAGCGGGAGAACCTACAATGAGCAGTTCTTC.

In this sample, this clonotype turned up a few times. V usage is TRBV20-1 and J usage is TRBJ2-3; D gene ambiguous. The CDR3 sequence is 13 residues long. V was clipped by 3 bases and J by 1 base, with 8 bases between them. Germline V lookup: CDR1 DFQATT, CDR2 SNEGSKA (reference sequence). CDR3 bases: TGCAGTGCTAGTATTTGGGGCACAGATACGCAGTATTTT. Translating gives CSASIWGTDTQYF.

Only a few counts were recorded for this clonotype. This chain uses TRBV20-1 with TRBJ2-5; the D gene is possibly TRBD2 (6 bases). This CDR3 spans 18 amino acids. Germline V gene lookup returns CDR1 DFQATT and CDR2 SNEGSKA (reference sequence). With 6 bases removed from V and 5 bases from J, the gap between germline ends came to 31 bases. Written as DNA, the CDR3 is TGCAGTGCCAAGAAGAAAGGGTTCGGGACTTTAGAGTGGGAGACCCAGTACTTC. Its protein is CSAKKKGFGTLEWETQYF.

V gene TRBV7-9 combines with J gene TRBJ2-7; 7 bases line up with TRBD1. The CDR3 runs 14 residues. Germline V gene sequence: CDR1 SEHNR, CDR2 FQNEAQ (reference sequence). The V gene end was trimmed by 5 bases and the J gene end by 7 bases; junction bases not matched to a gene: 11. CDR3 loop: CASSDPGQSKEQYF. CDR3 DNA: TGTGCCAGCAGCGATCCGGGACAGTCTAAAGAGCAGTACTTC.